These T cell receptor beta chains were read from a single sample in a study of glioma-infiltrating T cells. One entry per CDR3 protein, called by TCRdb with MiXCR from the multiplex PCR reads. The sample contains approximately 93,000 distinct CDR3 sequences, roughly 40% of which appear only once. Input material: glioma tissue, nonneoplastic brain tissue, or PBMCs (not recorded which). The source of these receptors is a human donor with low-grade glioma or glioblastoma, undergoing nonglioma brain surgery, or in good health (not recorded which). CDR3s include the opening cysteine and the closing phenylalanine or tryptophan. Each record gives: CDR3 length, clone size, D gene, J gene, V gene, CDR3 DNA, CDR3 protein. The D gene is left open where the match is weak. Some rows have no size entry. The others give once, few or many, or a class for an expanded clone.

13 - - TRBJ1-2 TRBV20-1 TGCAGTGCATATGGTCAGTGGGCTGATGGCTACACCTTC CSAYGQWADGYTF
11 many - TRBJ2-4 TRBV2 TGTGCCAGCAGCGACAAAAACATTCAGTACTTC CASSDKNIQYF
15 many - TRBJ1-1 TRBV18 TGTGCCAGCTCACCACCGAACGGGGCGAACACTGAAGCTTTCTTT CASSPPNGANTEAFF
16 - TRBD2 TRBJ2-5 TRBV6-6 TGTGCCAGCAGTTACCTGGGACTAGCGGGATCAGAGACCCAGTACTTC CASSYLGLAGSETQYF
14 - - TRBJ2-7 TRBV14 TGTGCCAGCAGCCGCGTTCACGGAAGCTACGGTCAGTACTTC CASSRVHGSYGQYF
14 many - TRBJ2-5 TRBV3-1 TGTGCCAGCAGCCAACAGATTGGGCCAGAGACCCAGTACTTC CASSQQIGPETQYF
17 - TRBD2 TRBJ2-3 TRBV4-1 TGCGCCAGCAGCCACGGGACTAGCGGGGGGTACACAGATACGCAGTATTTT CASSHGTSGGYTDTQYF
13 many - TRBJ2-7 TRBV27 TGTGCCAGCAGTCCCGACAGCTCCTACGAGCAGTACTTC CASSPDSSYEQYF
15 many - TRBJ1-5 TRBV15 TGTGCCACCAGCAGAGGTTCGGGGACTGGTCAGCCCCAGCATTTT CATSRGSGTGQPQHF
14 many - TRBJ2-4 TRBV28 TGTGCCAGCTGTCCCCCCCGGGACAATAGCATTCAGTACTTC CASCPPRDNSIQYF
16 - - TRBJ1-2 TRBV7-9 TGTGCCAGCAGCTTAGCGCTGGCACCCAGTAACTATGGCTACACCTTC CASSLALAPSNYGYTF
14 many TRBD1 TRBJ2-5 TRBV4-2 TGTGCCAGCAGGGATACTACAGGGGGAGAGACCCAGTACTTC CASRDTTGGETQYF
16 - - TRBJ2-7 TRBV28 TGTCCCAGCAGTTTCCCCGGGAATAAGGGGACCTACGAGCAGTACTTC CPSSFPGNKGTYEQYF
15 - - TRBJ2-7 TRBV7-2 TGTGCCAGCCCGAGGAGCGGTAGGAGTACCTACGAGCAGTACTTC CASPRSGRSTYEQYF
17 many - TRBJ2-6 TRBV6-6 TGTGCCAGCAGTTACTCATCAGGCCAAACGGGGGCCAACGTCCTGACTTTC CASSYSSGQTGANVLTF
12 many - TRBJ2-7 TRBV28 TGTGCCAGACCCCCCAGGGCGTACGAGCAGTACTTC CARPPRAYEQYF
15 many TRBD1 TRBJ1-5 TRBV6-1 TGTGCCAGCAGTGAAGCAGGAGGGACAGGCCAGCCCCAGCATTTT CASSEAGGTGQPQHF
17 many TRBD2 TRBJ2-7 TRBV7-8 TGTGCCAGCAGCTTAGTGGCCACTAGCGGGAGAGGGTACGAGCAGTACTTC CASSLVATSGRGYEQYF
14 many - TRBJ2-5 TRBV24-1 TGTGCCACCAGTGATTTGCGTTGGGGAGAGACCCAGTACTTC CATSDLRWGETQYF
15 many - TRBJ1-2 TRBV18 TGTGCCAGCTCACTTCGACAGTCCCCTAACTATGGCTACACCTTC CASSLRQSPNYGYTF
15 few - TRBJ1-1 TRBV5-1 TGCGCCAGCAGCCTACAGGCCGGGTTGAACACTGAAGCTTTCTTT CASSLQAGLNTEAFF
15 - - TRBJ1-2 TRBV6-6 TGTGCCAGCAGTTACTCGCAAGGTGTTAACTATAGCGACACCTTC CASSYSQGVNYSDTF
13 many - TRBJ1-1 TRBV4-3 TGCGCCAGCAGCCAAGTCTGGAACACTGAAGCTTTCTTT CASSQVWNTEAFF
15 many - TRBJ2-5 TRBV2 TGTGCCAGCAGTCGAAGCTCTAAACAGAAAGAGACCCAGTACTTC CASSRSSKQKETQYF
16 - - TRBJ2-3 TRBV20-1 TGCAGTGCTATAGATCGTGTTCTAGCCGGAGTAGTTACGCAGTATTTT CSAIDRVLAGVVTQYF
16 many - TRBJ1-4 TRBV19 TGTGCCAGTAGGGGCCAGGCGACACCAACTAATGAAAAACTGTTTTTT CASRGQATPTNEKLFF
12 many - TRBJ2-7 TRBV11-2 TGTGCCAGCAGCCAAAACTCCTACGAGCAGTACTTC CASSQNSYEQYF
14 many - TRBJ1-5 TRBV2 TGTGCCAGCAGTGGCCGAAACTCCAATCAGCCCCAGCATTTT CASSGRNSNQPQHF
16 many - TRBJ2-1 TRBV6-1 TGTGCCAGCAGTGAGCGGGGGACAGAGGGCTACAATGAGCAGTTCTTC CASSERGTEGYNEQFF
17 - - TRBJ2-1 TRBV12-3/TRBV12-4 TGTGCCGGCAGTACACCGGAACAGGGTTGGTTGTACAATGAGCAGTTCTTC CAGSTPEQGWLYNEQFF
15 many TRBD1 TRBJ1-1 TRBV5-1 TGCGCCAGCAGACAAGGGACAGGGAGAAGCACTGAAGCTTTCTTT CASRQGTGRSTEAFF
18 many - TRBJ2-3 TRBV19 TGTGCCAGTAGTATGACCCTCAGGAGAGCGCTCAGCACAGATACGCAGTATTTT CASSMTLRRALSTDTQYF
15 many TRBD2 TRBJ2-3 TRBV28 TGTGCCAGCAGCCCACTAGCGGGGGTCACAGATACGCAGTATTTT CASSPLAGVTDTQYF
14 many TRBD2 TRBJ2-5 TRBV4-2 TGTGCCAGCAGCCAACCTAGCGGAGAAGAGACCCAGTACTTC CASSQPSGEETQYF
14 many - TRBJ1-4 TRBV12-3/TRBV12-4 TGTGCCAGCAGTCCCCCGGACAGCTATGAAAAACTGTTTTTT CASSPPDSYEKLFF
15 many TRBD1 TRBJ2-7 TRBV5-1 TGCGCCAGCAGCTTACGTGGGACAGGGGACTACGAGCAGTACTTC CASSLRGTGDYEQYF
13 - TRBD1 TRBJ2-7 TRBV6-1 TGTGCCAGCAGCAACGGACAGGGCCACGAGCAGTACTTC CASSNGQGHEQYF
18 many TRBD2 TRBJ2-3 TRBV2 TGTGCCAGCAGTGAAATTGGGCGGGGGGGCCGTGTGAAAGATACGCAGTATTTT CASSEIGRGGRVKDTQYF
15 many - TRBJ2-7 TRBV18 TGTGCCAGCTCACCCAGCACCGGGTCTGGGTACGAGCAGTACTTC CASSPSTGSGYEQYF
14 many TRBD2 TRBJ2-3 TRBV29-1 TGCAGCGCTCTAGCGGGAGGGTCCACAGATACGCAGTATTTT CSALAGGSTDTQYF
15 many TRBD1 TRBJ2-7 TRBV3-1 TGTGCCAGCAGCCAGGGACAGGGGGCGCTCCACGAGCAGTACTTC CASSQGQGALHEQYF
14 many - TRBJ1-5 TRBV28 TGTGCCAGCAGCCCTAGGACCAATAATCAGCCCCAGCATTTT CASSPRTNNQPQHF
12 many - TRBJ2-1 TRBV24-1 TGTGCCACGGAAGCGGGTTGGGATGAGCAGTTCTTC CATEAGWDEQFF
12 many - TRBJ1-1 TRBV29-1 TGCAGCGTTCAACCAGGGGTTACTGAAGCTTTCTTT CSVQPGVTEAFF
15 many - TRBJ2-1 TRBV2 TGTGCCAGCAGTGTGGGCAGGGGGGAGTACAATGAGCAGTTCTTC CASSVGRGEYNEQFF
13 - TRBD1 TRBJ1-1 TRBV20-1 TGCAGTGCTGTGACAGGGTCAATACCTGAAGCTTTCTTT CSAVTGSIPEAFF
20 few TRBD1 TRBJ2-6 TRBV3-1 TGTGCCAGCAGCCAAGACCGAGGACAGGGGCCCCCCTATGGGGCCAACGTCCTGACTTTC CASSQDRGQGPPYGANVLTF
13 - - TRBJ1-1 TRBV7-2 TGTTCCAGCAGCTTAAGGATGAGCACTGAAGCTTTCTTT CSSSLRMSTEAFF
14 many TRBD2 TRBJ2-7 TRBV20-1 TGCAGTGCTAGTGTGTCTAGCGGGAGGAACGAGCAGTACTTC CSASVSSGRNEQYF
16 many TRBD2 TRBJ2-3 TRBV27 TGTGCCAGCGCGCGGACTAGCGGGGGGTACACAGATACGCAGTATTTT CASARTSGGYTDTQYF
16 many TRBD1 TRBJ1-4 TRBV4-1 TGCGCCAGCAGCCTAGGGACAGTTTCCTCAACCTTAAAACTGTTTTTT CASSLGTVSSTLKLFF
14 many TRBD1 TRBJ2-7 TRBV6-6 TGTGCCAGCAGTTACTTTGGGACAGGCTACGAGCAGTACTTC CASSYFGTGYEQYF
16 many TRBD1 TRBJ2-1 TRBV4-3 TGCGCCAGCAGCCAAGTGGACAGGGGCTCCTACAATGAGCAGTTCTTC CASSQVDRGSYNEQFF
15 many TRBD1 TRBJ1-6 TRBV27 TGTGCCAGCACTGAATGGGGGACAGGAAATTCACCCCTCCACTTT CASTEWGTGNSPLHF